One sample yielded the 27 T cell receptor beta chains listed below, sequenced in a study of beta chain features in type 1 diabetes. TCRB transcripts that were expressed got sequenced, as all of the isolated RNA had been reverse transcribed. Clones were read by immunoSEQ multiplex PCR, and TCRdb kept only the in-frame ones, dropping some. The sample lists over 700,000 clones, 15% to 20% occurring once. The sequenced sample consisted of naive CD4+ T cells from blood. These receptor sequences come from a woman in her late teens or twenties in good health.

The gene calls are TRBV2 and TRBJ2-7, with D unclear. CDR1 is SNHLY, CDR2 FYNNEI, per germline. The ends were cut back, 2 bases at V and 0 bases at J, with 11 bases in the middle. This CDR3 is built from 15 residues. The CDR3 sequence is CASSENSQLSYEQYF. The DNA of the CDR3 is TGTGCCAGCAGTGAAAATAGCCAGCTCTCCTACGAGCAGTACTTC.

This clone was counted a few times. The chain carries TRBV4-2 and TRBJ2-6; D is perhaps TRBD2 (6 bases). V lost 0 bases and J 0 bases, leaving 18 bases between the germline ends. The CDR3 extends over 20 amino acids. Germline loops: CDR1 LGHNA, CDR2 YNFKEQ. As DNA, the CDR3 is TGTGCCAGCAGCCAAGATTTCTGGGCAGGGAGGATCTCTGGGGCCAACGTCCTGACTTTC. Protein: CASSQDFWAGRISGANVLTF.

This clone was seen more than once but under ten times. This chain joins TRBV29-1 and TRBJ2-7, with a possible D match to TRBD1 (5 bases). The CDR3 loop spans 12 amino acids. CDR1 is SQVTM, CDR2 ANQGSEA, per germline. Trimming cost V 7 bases and J 3 bases, with 13 bases left between them. The chain's CDR3 is CSARDGVYEQYF. CDR3 DNA sequence: TGCAGCGCCAGGGATGGGGTCTACGAGCAGTACTTC.

The CDR3 region is CASARGDEQYF. CDR3 coding DNA: TGTGCCAGTGCTCGCGGGGACGAGCAGTACTTC. The chain is built from TRBV27 and TRBJ2-7, with a weak D call TRBD2 (6 bases). The CDR3 loop spans 11 amino acids. The V and J ends lost 9 bases and 5 bases respectively, with 11 bases between them. Germline CDR1 MNHEY, CDR2 SMNVEV (reference sequence).

V is TRBV6-6 and J is TRBJ1-5, with D unclear. The CDR3 consists of 16 residues. The V gene's germline CDR1 is MNHNY and CDR2 SVGAGI (reference sequence). Trimming removed 5 bases from V and 4 bases from J, with 18 bases in between. The CDR3 loop is CASSRDTIQANQPQHF. CDR3 bases: TGTGCCAGCAGTCGTGATACGATTCAGGCTAATCAGCCCCAGCATTTT.

The chain links TRBV7-2 to TRBJ2-1; TRBD1 matches at 9 bases. CDR1 SGHTA and CDR2 FQGNSA come from the germline V gene. V lost 5 bases to trimming and J lost 8 bases; unmatched junction nucleotides: 7. This CDR3 has 14 amino acids. CDR3 loop: CASSPGQGSHEQFF. In DNA, the CDR3 is TGTGCCAGCAGCCCGGGACAGGGTTCCCATGAGCAGTTCTTC.

The V call is TRBV7-9, the J call TRBJ2-1; 9 bases agree with TRBD1. Per the germline V gene, CDR1 is SEHNR and CDR2 is FQNEAQ (reference sequence). J was trimmed by 5 bases and V by 2 bases; bases with no gene match: 7. The CDR3 consists of 16 residues. For the CDR3, the DNA is TGTGCCAGCAGCTTATACAGGGGGCAGGTAAACAATGAGCAGTTCTTC. It specifies CASSLYRGQVNNEQFF.

The chain has TRBV11-2 and TRBJ1-4, with unresolved D. There are 17 residues in the CDR3. V lost 4 bases to trimming and J lost 6 bases, with 21 bases between them. Germline V gives CDR1 SGHAT, CDR2 FQNNGV. The CDR3 bases are TGTGCCAGCAGCTCGCAGGTATCGGCAGTTTATCATGAAAAACTGTTTTTT. Translated, it gives CASSSQVSAVYHEKLFF. The complete variable domain, with remaining parts taken from reference TRBV11-2 and TRBJ1-4, reads EAGVAQSPRYKIIEKRQSVAFWCNPISGHATLYWYQQILGQGPKLLIQFQNNGVVDDSQLPKDRFSAERLKGVDSTLKIQPAKLEDSAVYLCASSSQVSAVYHEKLFFGSGTQLSVL.

A few counts support this clone. The CDR3 DNA reads as TGTGCCATCAGTGAGTCGACTAGCGGGCAGTACGAGCAGTACTTC. Its translation: CAISESTSGQYEQYF. This chain links TRBV10-3 with TRBJ2-7; 10 bases match TRBD2. This CDR3 spans 15 amino acids. Trimming at V came to 0 bases and at J to 4 bases, leaving 3 bases not matched to a gene. CDR1 and CDR2 (germline): ENHRY, SYGVKD.

The J gene is TRBJ1-4, the V gene TRBV6-6, with 7 bases fitting TRBD1. This CDR3 comprises 13 residues. Per the germline V gene, CDR1 is MNHNY and CDR2 is SVGAGI (reference sequence). V trimming: 8 bases; J trimming: 4 bases; junction bases outside the gene matches: 4. This CDR3 reads CASRTGYNEKLFF. In nucleotides, the CDR3 is TGTGCCAGCCGGACAGGTTATAATGAAAAACTGTTTTTT.

This rearrangement joins TRBV9 to TRBJ2-1; 10 nucleotides align to TRBD2. Trimming removed 2 bases from V and 9 bases from J; junction bases left unmatched: 8. This CDR3 is 15 amino acids long. Germline-derived CDR1 and CDR2 are SGDLS and YYNGEE. The CDR3 region is CASSVQLAGDREQFF. CDR3 coding DNA: TGTGCCAGCAGCGTTCAGCTAGCGGGAGATCGTGAGCAGTTCTTC.

This clone appeared a few times. J is TRBJ2-5 and V is TRBV7-8; perhaps TRBD2 as D (6 bases). The CDR3 runs to 19 residues. Germline CDR1 and CDR2: SGHVS and FQNEAQ. The V end was cut by 4 bases, the J end by 1 base, with 25 bases between. CDR3: CASSSQRLGLRIGQETQYF. The DNA for the CDR3 is TGTGCCAGCAGCTCCCAACGGTTGGGACTGAGAATAGGCCAAGAGACCCAGTACTTC.

As regards this clone: At one end, the junction sequence differs from germline, possibly due to a read error. This sample includes further DNA sequences coding for the same CDR3. This sequence joins TRBV28 and TRBJ2-1; D may be TRBD1 (6 bases). CDR1 and CDR2 (germline): MDHEN, SYDVKM. CDR3 size: 14 residues. This CDR3 is CASSPPQGYNEQFF. The CDR3 region has the DNA TGTGCCAGCAGTCCACCACAGGGTTACAATGAGCAATTCTTC.

This clone has just a few counts. This chain's CDR3 is CASSLSRGLPNEQFF. DNA of the CDR3: TGTGCCAGCAGCTTATCCCGCGGGCTGCCTAATGAGCAGTTCTTC. The rearrangement uses TRBV7-3 and TRBJ2-1; maybe TRBD2 (5 bases). Germline CDR1 is SGHTA and CDR2 is FQGTGA. The CDR3 consists of 15 residues. Deletions cut 2 bases from V and 7 bases from J, with 15 bases between.

This clone was seen only a few times. The V gene is TRBV28, the J gene TRBJ1-2; weak D call: TRBD1 (6 bases). There are 14 residues in the CDR3. V shed 6 bases and J shed 4 bases, with 15 bases lying between them. The germline V gene has CDR1 MDHEN and CDR2 SYDVKM. The CDR3 region has the DNA TGTGCCAGCAGAGACGGACAGCAAGTCTATGGCTACACCTTC. Translation gives CASRDGQQVYGYTF.

This clone showed up just a few times. One end of the junction varies from germline; a read error may be responsible. V gene TRBV29-1 combines with J gene TRBJ2-3, with a possible D match to TRBD2 (6 bases). The CDR3 has 11 amino acids. Germline CDR1 and CDR2: SQVTM and ANQGSEA. The chain's CDR3 is CSVDAGTGADF. The DNA of the CDR3 is TGCAGCGTTGATGCCGGGACTGGGGCGGATTTT.

Only one count was recorded for this clone. The chain uses TRBV9 and TRBJ2-2, with unresolved D. V lost 0 bases and J lost 0, with 6 bases in between. CDR3 length: 15 amino acids. The germline CDR1 and CDR2 sequences are SGDLS and YYNGEE. The CDR3 DNA sequence: TGTGCCAGCAGCGTAGTAGGAGCGAACACCGGGGAGCTGTTTTTT. Its protein is CASSVVGANTGELFF.

This clone came up a few times. V and J are TRBV27 and TRBJ2-7; 13 bases are a match to TRBD2. The junction had 4 bases not matched to a gene; V was cut back by 2 bases and J by 6 bases. Germline V gives CDR1 MNHEY, CDR2 SMNVEV (reference sequence). CDR3 length equals 15 residues. The CDR3 spells CASSLRTSGSSEQYF. CDR3 DNA: TGTGCCAGCAGTTTAAGGACTAGCGGGAGTTCCGAGCAGTACTTC.

This clone has only a few counts. V is TRBV6-5 and J is TRBJ1-2; D is unresolved. The CDR3 is 16 amino acids. The V gene lost 0 bases and the J gene lost 2 bases, with 13 bases spanning the gap. Germline V gene data show CDR1 as MNHEY and CDR2 as SVGAGI. Here the CDR3 DNA reads TGTGCCAGCAGTTACTCGCCGCCTGAAAGCAACTATGGCTACACCTTC. The encoded protein is CASSYSPPESNYGYTF.

This clone has just a few counts. The chain couples TRBV5-1 to TRBJ2-1; a possible D gene is TRBD1 (5 bases). Germline loops: CDR1 SGHRS, CDR2 YFSETQ. The CDR3 consists of 13 residues. The V and J ends lost 4 bases and 4 bases respectively, with 9 bases between them. The CDR3 sequence: CASSIPGYNEQFF. The CDR3 DNA sequence: TGCGCCAGCAGCATTCCAGGGTACAATGAGCAGTTCTTC.

The chain employs TRBV18 and TRBJ1-1, with a possible D match to TRBD1 (5 bases). Trimming took off 4 bases at V and 1 base at J, with 10 bases between the two ends. CDR1 KGHSH and CDR2 LQKENI come from the germline V gene. The CDR3 loop spans 14 amino acids. The CDR3 is CASSLGTENTEAFF. CDR3 bases: TGTGCCAGCTCACTGGGGACCGAGAACACTGAAGCTTTCTTT.

This clone was recorded a few times. V is TRBV6-4 and J is TRBJ2-1; D may be TRBD2 (5 bases). The CDR3 is 14 amino acids. With 5 bases removed from V and 4 bases from J, the gap between germline ends came to 12 bases. CDR1 MRHNA and CDR2 SNTAGT come from the germline V gene. This CDR3 is CASSREAVYNEQFF. In nucleotides, the CDR3 is TGTGCCAGCAGTAGAGAAGCGGTGTACAATGAGCAGTTCTTC.

This clone has a handful of counts. J is TRBJ2-5 and V is TRBV29-1; 8 positions agree with TRBD1. This CDR3 is built from 13 residues. Unmatched junction bases numbered 9, after V lost 7 bases and J lost 5 bases. Germline CDR1 and CDR2: SQVTM and ANQGSEA. The CDR3 here is CSGDRGSGETQYF. DNA for the CDR3: TGCAGCGGTGACAGGGGTTCAGGGGAGACCCAGTACTTC.

The chain combines TRBV7-8 with TRBJ2-4; D perhaps matches TRBD1 (6 bases). Germline CDR1 SGHVS, CDR2 FQNEAQ. Trimming stripped 5 bases from V and 3 bases from J, with 8 bases between. The CDR3 extends over 13 amino acids. CDR3 protein: CASSRTDKNIQYF. The CDR3 nucleotides read TGTGCCAGCAGCAGGACAGACAAAAACATTCAGTACTTC. The whole variable domain, remainder taken from reference TRBV7-8 and TRBJ2-4, is GAGVSQSPRYKVAKRGQDVALRCDPISGHVSLFWYQQALGQGPEFLTYFQNEAQLDKSGLPSDRFFAERPEGSVSTLKIQRTQQEDSAVYLCASSRTDKNIQYFGAGTRLSVL.

Only a few counts were recorded for this clone. The rearrangement uses TRBV6-6 and TRBJ2-7, with a weak D call TRBD1 (5 bases). The germline V gene has CDR1 MNHNY and CDR2 SVGAGI (reference sequence). The CDR3 is 15 residues long. V lost 5 bases, J lost 2 bases, and 16 bases lay in between. Here the CDR3 DNA reads TGTGCCAGCAGTCCCCGACCAGGACATACCTACGAGCAGTACTTC. It is translated as CASSPRPGHTYEQYF.

This clone was seen only a few times. The V call is TRBV5-1, the J call TRBJ2-3; D is possibly TRBD1 (6 bases). The CDR3 has 16 amino acids. CDR1 is SGHRS and CDR2 is YFSETQ in the germline V gene. V lost 0 bases to trimming and J lost 6 bases, with 17 bases between them. DNA for the CDR3: TGCGCCAGCAGCTTGGCCTACAGGGTAGGGTTGGATACGCAGTATTTT. Residues: CASSLAYRVGLDTQYF.

In its sample, this clone was seen a few times. The chain carries TRBV5-4 and TRBJ2-3; 12 nucleotides align to TRBD2. The CDR3 consists of 17 residues. V trimming: 0 bases; J trimming: 5 bases; junction bases outside the gene matches: 7. The germline V gene has CDR1 SGHNT and CDR2 YYREEE (reference sequence). DNA of the CDR3: TGTGCCAGCAGCTTGGCGGCTAGCGGGAGGGGAGTAGATACGCAGTATTTT. The encoded protein is CASSLAASGRGVDTQYF.